This T cell receptor beta chain came from a study of blood T cell repertoires in COVID-19. With 3 bases removed from V and 1 base from J, the gap between germline ends came to 12 bases. This CDR3 spans 15 amino acids. The germline CDR1 and CDR2 sequences are KGHSH and LQKENI. This table comes from immunoSEQ multiplex PCR, and its TCRdb copy is limited to in-frame clones, with some not included. The data show 150,000 to 200,000 clones, with 80% seen just once and under 7% held by the top ten. The origin of this receptor is a man aged 35 to 55 who had recovered from COVID-19. The J gene is TRBJ1-2, the V gene TRBV18, with D possibly TRBD1 on 6 matching bases. Sequencing was done on a sample of PBMCs or T cells enriched from blood (not recorded which). The CDR3 region is CASSPRDINNYGYTF. The CDR3 bases are TGTGCCAGCTCACCTCGGGACATAAATAACTATGGCTACACCTTC.